This T cell receptor (beta chain) was obtained from a study of shared clonotypes between healthy human individuals. A remark on this clone: Its antigen is not identified.

How the authors handled the data: ImmunoSEQ output lacked quality scores and full-length reads, limiting matched filtering. This table comes from immunoSEQ multiplex PCR, and its TCRdb copy is limited to in-frame clones, with some not included. The DNA was the basis for D and trimming; V, J and clone size are from that table. The data hold just over 2,000,000 clones, with over 85% observed a single time. Germline-derived CDR1 and CDR2 are SGHTA and FQGNSA. This CDR3 comprises 15 residues. V lost 1 base to trimming and J lost 0 bases, with 9 bases between them. Study-wide points: Generation of non-shared clonotypes was less probable than generation of clonotypes shared by all four donors.

The sequenced material came from naive CD4+ T cells sorted from blood. Described subset: CD45RA+ positively selected. This sequence joins TRBV7-2 and TRBJ1-2; D is ambiguous. This receptor was identified in a man younger than 35 in good health. CDR3 amino acids: CASSLEASPNYGYTF. DNA for the CDR3: TGTGCCAGCAGCTTAGAGGCCAGCCCTAACTATGGCTACACCTTC.